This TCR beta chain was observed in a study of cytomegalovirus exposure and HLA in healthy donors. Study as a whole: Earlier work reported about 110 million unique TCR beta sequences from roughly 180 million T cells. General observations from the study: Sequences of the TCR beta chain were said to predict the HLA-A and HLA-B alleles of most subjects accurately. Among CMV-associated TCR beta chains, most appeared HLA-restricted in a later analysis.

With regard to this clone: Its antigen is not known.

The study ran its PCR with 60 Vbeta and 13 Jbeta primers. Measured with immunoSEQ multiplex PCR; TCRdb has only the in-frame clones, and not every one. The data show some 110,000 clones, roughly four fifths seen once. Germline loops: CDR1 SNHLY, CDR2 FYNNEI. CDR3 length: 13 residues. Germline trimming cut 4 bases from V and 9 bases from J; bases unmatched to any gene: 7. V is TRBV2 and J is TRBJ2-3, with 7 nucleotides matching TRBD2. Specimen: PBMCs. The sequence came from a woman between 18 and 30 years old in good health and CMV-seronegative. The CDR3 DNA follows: TGTGCCAGCAGTGGCCTAGCGGAGATCACGCAGTATTTT. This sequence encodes CASSGLAEITQYF. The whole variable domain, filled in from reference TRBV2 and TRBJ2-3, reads EPEVTQTPSHQVTQMGQEVILRCVPISNHLYFYWYRQILGQKVEFLVSFYNNEISEKSEIFDDQFSVERPDGSNFTLKIRSTKLEDSAMYFCASSGLAEITQYFGPGTRLTVL.